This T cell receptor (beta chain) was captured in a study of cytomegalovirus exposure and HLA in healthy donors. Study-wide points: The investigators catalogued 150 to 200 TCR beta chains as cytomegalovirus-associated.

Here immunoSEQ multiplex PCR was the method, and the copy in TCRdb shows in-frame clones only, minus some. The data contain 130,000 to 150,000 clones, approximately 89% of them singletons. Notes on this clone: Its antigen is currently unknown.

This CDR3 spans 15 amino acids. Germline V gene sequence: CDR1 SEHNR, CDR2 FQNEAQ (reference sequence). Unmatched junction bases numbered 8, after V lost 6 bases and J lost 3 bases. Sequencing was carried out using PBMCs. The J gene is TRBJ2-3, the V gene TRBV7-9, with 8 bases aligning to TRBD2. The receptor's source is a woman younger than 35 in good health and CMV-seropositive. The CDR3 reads CASRTGGLGTDTQYF. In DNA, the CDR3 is TGTGCCAGCAGAACGGGGGGGCTGGGAACAGATACGCAGTATTTT.